This TCR beta chain was obtained from a study of blood T cell repertoires in COVID-19. V dropped 1 base and J dropped 6; count of bases not matched to a gene: 9. CDR1 and CDR2 from the germline V gene are LNHDA and SQIVND (reference sequence). CDR3 length: 16 amino acids. Assay: immunoSEQ multiplex PCR; the TCRdb copy retains only in-frame clones and omits some. This sample has some 89,000 clones, with around three quarters found just once. The material sequenced was peripheral blood. This clonotype was obtained from an older man with acute or convalescent COVID-19. The V and J genes are TRBV19 and TRBJ2-1, with TRBD1 identical over 7 bases. Here the CDR3 DNA reads TGTGCCAGTAGTATAGCCCCTCCCCGGGACAGCAATGAGCAGTTCTTC. It yields the protein CASSIAPPRDSNEQFF.